The TCR beta chain described here comes from a study of blood T cells in healthy people across ages. Study conclusions and caveats: The fall in TCR beta diversity per million T cells was roughly linear with age.

Germline V gives CDR1 DFQATT, CDR2 SNEGSKA (reference sequence). CDR3 length: 17 amino acids. A second PCR of roughly 7 to 11 cycles used a sample-barcoded 5' primer and a J-beta primer mix. TCRdb recomputed calls from the 5' RACE reads with MiXCR, one row per CDR3 protein. The sample records approximately 1.5 million distinct CDR3 sequences, 30% to 40% being singletons. Points on this clonotype: Its cognate antigen is unknown.

This sequence originates from a woman aged 30 to 39 in good health. The V gene is TRBV20-1, the J gene TRBJ2-1, with TRBD2 as a possible D gene (6 bases). TRBJ2-7 matches the DNA end more closely, so the J call is doubtful. The sequencing input was blood. DNA for the CDR3: TGCAGTGCTAGAGATCTGAGCACGGGAGTGGGATACAATGAGCAGTACTTC. This codes for CSARDLSTGVGYNEQYF.